These 15 T cell receptor beta chains originate from one sample sequenced in a study of sequential checkpoint blockade in melanoma. Measured with immunoSEQ multiplex PCR; TCRdb has only the in-frame clones, and not every one. The sample yields approximately 1,000 clones, about 20% seen once. Indicated treatment: randomized to nivolumab then ipilimumab (arm A) or the reverse (arm B). This sample comprised tumor tissue (inferred from file names), obtained from a patient given nivolumab and ipilimumab in sequence. Receptor source: a human donor with melanoma.

This chain links TRBV23-1 with TRBJ2-3; D is ambiguous. TRBV23-1 is designated an ORF whose function remains uncertain. Trimming pared 6 bases from V and 2 bases from J, leaving 9 bases between. The CDR3 runs to 13 residues. CDR3 sequence (DNA): TGCGCCAGCAGCCAACAGCACACAGATACGCAGTATTTT. Encoded protein: CASSQQHTDTQYF.

Within the sample, this clone is medium-sized. The chain has TRBV11-3 and TRBJ2-1; perhaps TRBD2 as D (7 bases). V was clipped by 4 bases and J by 1 base, with 14 bases between them. CDR1 SGHNT and CDR2 YENEEA come from the germline V gene. The CDR3 runs to 16 residues. This CDR3 reads CASSSGGGVSYNEQFF. CDR3 nucleotide sequence: TGTGCCAGCAGCTCCGGAGGGGGGGTATCCTACAATGAGCAGTTCTTC.

The table lists this clone with a few counts. The chain employs TRBV6-8 and TRBJ2-7; D possibly matches TRBD1 or TRBD2 (5 bases each). The CDR3 runs to 15 residues. Germline CDR1 MNHGY, CDR2 SAAAGT. V dropped 6 bases and J dropped 3 bases, with 18 bases sitting between them. CDR3: CASSRLITGLYEQYF. The DNA for the CDR3 is TGTGCCAGCAGCCGCCTTATAACGGGGCTCTACGAGCAGTACTTC.

By frequency in the sample, this clone is large. The J gene is TRBJ1-4, the V gene TRBV11-3; 11 nucleotides match TRBD1. The germline V gene encodes CDR1 SGHNT and CDR2 YENEEA. With V trimmed by 5 bases and J by 6 bases, 8 bases remained unmatched. CDR3 size: 16 residues. DNA of the CDR3: TGTGCCAGCAGCCCCACCTGGACAGGGGGCGATGAAAAACTGTTTTTT. Its translation: CASSPTWTGGDEKLFF.

This clone came up a few times. The chain uses TRBV11-3 and TRBJ2-7; D call uncertain. The length of the CDR3 is 14 residues. Trimming left V 3 bases short and J 4 bases short, with 13 bases between. Germline CDR1 SGHNT, CDR2 YENEEA. The CDR3 region is CASSLADEAYEQYF. The CDR3 region has the DNA TGTGCCAGCAGCTTGGCCGATGAGGCATACGAGCAGTACTTC. The entire variable domain, with the rest obtained from reference TRBV11-3 and TRBJ2-7, is as follows: EAGVVQSPRYKIIEKKQPVAFWCNPISGHNTLYWYLQNLGQGPELLIRYENEEAVDDSQLPKDRFSAERLKGVDSTLKIQPAELGDSAVYLCASSLADEAYEQYFGPGTRLTVT.

The table lists this clone with a few counts. The V and J genes are TRBV12-5 and TRBJ1-2, with TRBD1 matching over 7 bases. Germline V CDR1 and CDR2: LGHNT, FRNRAP. This CDR3 comprises 13 residues. The CDR3 nucleotides are TGTGCCAGCACCCCGACAGGGTACTATGGCTACACCTTC. Its protein product is CASTPTGYYGYTF.

The J gene is TRBJ2-5, the V gene TRBV18; the D gene is possibly TRBD2 (5 bases). The V end was cut by 3 bases, the J end by 2 bases, with 10 bases between. Germline-derived CDR1 and CDR2 are KGHSH and LQKENI. The CDR3 sequence is 14 residues long. CDR3 sequence (DNA): TGTGCCAGCTCACCTTCCGGGAAGCAAGAGACCCAGTACTTC. This sequence encodes CASSPSGKQETQYF.

This clone is classed as hyperexpanded (1% or more). The rearrangement joins TRBV6-8 to TRBJ2-2, with TRBD2 matching over 11 bases. This CDR3 has 16 residues. Trimming cost V 5 bases and J 2 bases; bases outside gene matches: 4. Per the germline V gene, CDR1 is MNHGY and CDR2 is SAAAGT. The CDR3 region has the DNA TGTGCCAGCAGTCACCTAGCGGGGGGCAACACCGGGGAGCTGTTTTTT. Protein product: CASSHLAGGNTGELFF.

The CDR3 DNA sequence: TGTGCCAGCAAGAAGACAGGATTCCTCACTGAAGCTTTCTTT. Its translation: CASKKTGFLTEAFF. This sequence joins TRBV6-8 and TRBJ1-1; D may be TRBD1 (6 bases). Germline lookup yields CDR1 MNHGY and CDR2 SAAAGT. Trimming took 7 bases from V and 4 from J, leaving 16 bases between them. The CDR3 is 14 residues long.

This clone was detected a few times. The chain is built from TRBV6-8 and TRBJ1-1; TRBD1 agrees at 9 bases. Germline CDR1 reads MNHGY; CDR2 reads SAAAGT. The CDR3 consists of 13 residues. V shed 10 bases and J 3 bases; nucleotides not matched to a gene: 6. The CDR3 nucleotides are TGTGCCATCAATCGGGACAGGGACACTGAAGCTTTCTTT. It is translated as CAINRDRDTEAFF.

Regarding this clone: The junction departs from the called germline gene at one end, perhaps through a read error. This sequence joins TRBV7-7 and TRBJ1-3; D remains unclear. Per the germline V gene, CDR1 is SSHAT and CDR2 is FNYEAQ (reference sequence). There are 15 residues in the CDR3. The CDR3 loop is CASSAGPRSGNTIYF. CDR3 DNA: TGTGCTAGCAGCGCCGGGCCCCGCTCTGGAAACACCATATATTTT.

This clone was recorded a few times. The J gene is TRBJ2-2, the V gene TRBV10-2; possible D gene TRBD2, 6 bases. Germline V lookup: CDR1 WSHSY, CDR2 SAAADI. Trimming removed 9 bases from V and 3 bases from J, with 26 bases in between. This CDR3 is built from 18 residues. The CDR3 loop reads CARGGQVGREVDTGELFF. The CDR3 DNA reads TGCGCCAGGGGGGGTCAAGTGGGGCGCGAAGTGGACACCGGGGAGCTGTTTTTT.

The chain links TRBV30 to TRBJ2-5; D gene uncertain. CDR1 is GTSNPN, CDR2 SVGIG, per germline (reference sequence). The CDR3 loop spans 11 amino acids. Trimming left V 5 bases short and J 2 bases short, with 6 bases between. This chain's CDR3 is CAWERQETQYF. The CDR3 DNA sequence: TGTGCCTGGGAAAGGCAAGAGACCCAGTACTTC.

The genes are TRBV6-8 and TRBJ2-7; TRBD2 aligns across 11 bases. V lost 2 bases and J lost 2; bases outside the gene matches: 2. Germline CDR1 MNHGY, CDR2 SAAAGT. The length of the CDR3 is 15 residues. This chain's CDR3 is CASSYRSGGAYEQYF. CDR3 bases: TGTGCCAGCAGTTACCGTAGCGGGGGGGCCTACGAGCAGTACTTC.

This clone was recorded a few times. The chain combines TRBV9 with TRBJ1-3; 7 positions match TRBD1. The length of the CDR3 is 15 residues. The V gene end was trimmed by 4 bases and the J gene end by 4 bases; junction bases not matched to a gene: 8. The germline CDR1 and CDR2 sequences are SGDLS and YYNGEE. The CDR3 region has the DNA TGTGCCAGCAGCCCAAAAGACAGGGCCGGAAACACCATATATTTT. This sequence encodes CASSPKDRAGNTIYF.